This TCR beta chain is from a study of T cells in Graves' hyperthyroidism and ophthalmopathy. Hyperthyroidism patients were newly diagnosed, had disease duration under 2 months, and were aged 18 to 65 years. Patients having uncontrolled infection, another autoimmune disease, pregnancy or lactation were not included. PBMCs came from roughly 10 ml fresh peripheral blood. This clonotype was counted at least ten times. The antigen remains undetermined. It was RNA transcripts that yielded the amplified TCR beta CDR3 regions. When the TCR CDR3 underwent first-round RT-PCR, the HTBI primer set was used. TCRdb reanalysed the multiplex PCR reads using MiXCR and keeps one entry per CDR3 protein. The table lists around 300,000 distinct CDR3 sequences, approximately 14% of them singletons, with 7.9% in the top ten. CDR1 is MDHEN, CDR2 SYDVKM, per germline. V was cut by 3 bases and J by 4 bases, with 16 bases left in between. The CDR3 sequence is 16 residues long.

Study-wide results and limits: Blood also held most thyroid clonotypes expanded beyond 0.001.

The chain carries TRBV28 and TRBJ1-5, with a possible D match to TRBD1 (5 bases). Material for sequencing was blood. The receptor was derived from a woman aged 40 to 50 with Graves' hyperthyroidism. In DNA, the CDR3 is TGTGCCAGCAGTTTTACGGCAGGGAGGGATAATCAGCCCCAGCATTTT. Its protein is CASSFTAGRDNQPQHF.